At least ten counts were recorded for the clone carrying this TCR beta chain. As yet, its antigen is unknown. This sample is drawn from a study of T cells in Graves' hyperthyroidism and ophthalmopathy. Notes on the study in general: Before onset, ophthalmopathy was predicted by the model a median about six months earlier.

RNA transcripts provided the source from which TCR beta CDR3 regions were amplified. The study used the HTBI primer set for a first-round RT-PCR of the TCR CDR3. From the multiplex PCR reads, TCRdb called clonotypes with MiXCR, one entry per CDR3 protein. The repertoire consists of about 420,000 distinct CDR3 sequences, with 12% to 15% occurring once and the leading ten covering 5% to 6.5%. Uncontrolled infection, other autoimmune disease, pregnancy or lactation disqualified patients from enrolment. Trimming stripped 0 bases from V and 3 bases from J, with 11 bases between. CDR1 and CDR2 (germline): LGHDT, YNNKEL (reference sequence). The CDR3 contains 15 residues.

V usage is TRBV3-1 and J usage is TRBJ1-2, with D hard to call. This sequence was found in a woman aged 18-29 years with Graves' hyperthyroidism. Input material: blood. The DNA of the CDR3 is TGTGCCAGCAGCCAAGATAAAAACTCCCACTATGGCTACACCTTC. This encodes CASSQDKNSHYGYTF. The entire variable domain, with the rest obtained from reference TRBV3-1 and TRBJ1-2, is as follows: DTAVSQTPKYLVTQMGNDKSIKCEQNLGHDTMYWYKQDSKKFLKIMFSYNNKELIINETVPNRFSPKSPDKAHLNLHINSLELGDSAVYFCASSQDKNSHYGYTFGSGTRLTVV.